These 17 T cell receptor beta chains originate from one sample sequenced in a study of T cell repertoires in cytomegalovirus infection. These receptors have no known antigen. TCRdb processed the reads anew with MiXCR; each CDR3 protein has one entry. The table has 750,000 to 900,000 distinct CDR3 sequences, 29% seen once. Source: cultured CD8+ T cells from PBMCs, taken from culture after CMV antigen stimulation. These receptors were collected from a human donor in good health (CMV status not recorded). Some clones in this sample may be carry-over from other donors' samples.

The CDR3 DNA sequence: TGTGCCAGCAGCCCACTTCCGGGACAGACAACAATTTATAACACCGGGGAGCTGTTTTTT. Residues: CASSPLPGQTTIYNTGELFF. This chain joins TRBV6-5 and TRBJ2-2; 7 bases agree with TRBD1. CDR1 MNHEY and CDR2 SVGAGI come from the germline V gene. The ends lost 6 bases at V and 2 bases at J; junction bases unmatched: 21. CDR3 length: 20 residues.

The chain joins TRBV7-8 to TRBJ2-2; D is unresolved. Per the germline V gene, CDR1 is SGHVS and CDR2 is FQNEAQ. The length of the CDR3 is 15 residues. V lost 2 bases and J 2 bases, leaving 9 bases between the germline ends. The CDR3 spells CASSLWEHNTGELFF. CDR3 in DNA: TGTGCCAGCAGCTTATGGGAACACAACACCGGGGAGCTGTTTTTT.

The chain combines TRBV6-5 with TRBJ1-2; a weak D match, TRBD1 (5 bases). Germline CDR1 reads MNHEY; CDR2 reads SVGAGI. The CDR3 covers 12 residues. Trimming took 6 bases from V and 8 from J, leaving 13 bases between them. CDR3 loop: CASSPSREGYTF. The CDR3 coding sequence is TGTGCCAGCAGCCCATCCAGGGAGGGCTACACCTTC.

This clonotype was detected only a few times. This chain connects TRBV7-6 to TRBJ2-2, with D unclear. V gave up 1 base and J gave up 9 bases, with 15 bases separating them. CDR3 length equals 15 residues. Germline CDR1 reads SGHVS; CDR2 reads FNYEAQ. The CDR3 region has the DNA TGTGCCAGCAGCTTAGTAGCTGCTAGGGAACGGGAGCTGTTTTTT. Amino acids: CASSLVAARERELFF.

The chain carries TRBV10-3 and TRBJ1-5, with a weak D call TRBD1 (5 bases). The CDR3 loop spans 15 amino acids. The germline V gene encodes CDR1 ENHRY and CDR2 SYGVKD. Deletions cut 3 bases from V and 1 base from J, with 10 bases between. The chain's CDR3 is CAISDGGASNQPQHF. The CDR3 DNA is TGTGCCATCAGTGATGGAGGGGCGAGCAATCAGCCCCAGCATTTT.

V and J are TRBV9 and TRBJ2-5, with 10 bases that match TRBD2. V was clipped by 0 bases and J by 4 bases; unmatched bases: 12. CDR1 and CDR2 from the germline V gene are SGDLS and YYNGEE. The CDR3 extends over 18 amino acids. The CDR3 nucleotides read TGTGCCAGCAGCGTAGAGGCTAGCGGGGGTATGGGAGGAGAGACCCAGTACTTC. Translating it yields CASSVEASGGMGGETQYF.

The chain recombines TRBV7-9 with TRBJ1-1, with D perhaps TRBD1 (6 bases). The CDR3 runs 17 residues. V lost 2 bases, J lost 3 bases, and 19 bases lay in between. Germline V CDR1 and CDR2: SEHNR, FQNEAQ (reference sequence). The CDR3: CASSLLGRGPPHTEAFF. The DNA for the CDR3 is TGTGCCAGCAGCTTACTGGGCAGGGGACCACCCCACACTGAAGCTTTCTTT.

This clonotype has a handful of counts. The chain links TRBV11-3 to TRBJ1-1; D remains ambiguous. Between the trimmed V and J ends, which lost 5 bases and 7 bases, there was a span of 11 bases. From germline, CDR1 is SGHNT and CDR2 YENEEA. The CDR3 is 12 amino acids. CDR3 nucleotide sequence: TGTGCCAGCAGCCTCACCCGTTTTGAAGCTTTCTTT. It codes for CASSLTRFEAFF.

CDR3 bases: TGTGCCAGCAGAATCTTAGGGCCCTCTGGGGCCAACGTCCTGACTTTC. It encodes CASRILGPSGANVLTF. The chain links TRBV2 to TRBJ2-6, with D unclear. V was pared by 6 bases and J by 0 bases, with 12 bases between. This CDR3 contains 16 residues. Germline values: CDR1 SNHLY, CDR2 FYNNEI.

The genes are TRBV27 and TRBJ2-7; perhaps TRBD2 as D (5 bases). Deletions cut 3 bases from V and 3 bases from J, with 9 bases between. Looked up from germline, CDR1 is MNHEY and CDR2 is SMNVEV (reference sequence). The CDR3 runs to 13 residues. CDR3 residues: CASSFGVGYEQYV. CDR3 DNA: TGTGCCAGCAGTTTCGGGGTTGGCTACGAGCAGTACGTC.

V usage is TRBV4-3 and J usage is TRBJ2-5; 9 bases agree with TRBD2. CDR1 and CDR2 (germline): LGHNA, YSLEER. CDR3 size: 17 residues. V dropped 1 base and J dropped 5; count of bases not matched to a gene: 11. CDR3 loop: CASSQGYGGGAEETQYF. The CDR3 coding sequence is TGCGCCAGCAGCCAAGGGTACGGCGGGGGGGCCGAGGAGACCCAGTACTTC.

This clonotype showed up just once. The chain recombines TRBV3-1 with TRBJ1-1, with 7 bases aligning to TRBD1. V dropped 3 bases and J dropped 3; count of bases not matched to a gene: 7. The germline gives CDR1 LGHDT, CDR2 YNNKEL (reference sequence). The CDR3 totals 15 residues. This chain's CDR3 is CASSQRGQRHTEAFF. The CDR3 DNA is TGTGCCAGCAGCCAGAGGGGACAGCGCCACACTGAAGCTTTCTTT.

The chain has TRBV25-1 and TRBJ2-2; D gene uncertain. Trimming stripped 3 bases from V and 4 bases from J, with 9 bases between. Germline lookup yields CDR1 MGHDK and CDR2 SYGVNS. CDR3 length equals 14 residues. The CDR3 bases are TGTGCCAGCAGTGAGACCCAGATCACCGGGGAGCTGTTTTTT. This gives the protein CASSETQITGELFF. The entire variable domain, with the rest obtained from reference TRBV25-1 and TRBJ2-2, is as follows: EADIYQTPRYLVIGTGKKITLECSQTMGHDKMYWYQQDPGMELHLIHYSYGVNSTEKGDLSSESTVSRIRTEHFPLTLESARPSHTSQYLCASSETQITGELFFGEGSRLTVL.

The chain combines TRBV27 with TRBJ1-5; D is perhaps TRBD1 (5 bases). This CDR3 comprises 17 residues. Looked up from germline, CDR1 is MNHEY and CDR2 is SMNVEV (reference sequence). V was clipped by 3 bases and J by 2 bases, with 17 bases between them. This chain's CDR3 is CASSFLDRLDGNQPQHF. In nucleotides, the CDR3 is TGTGCCAGCAGTTTCCTCGACAGATTAGATGGCAATCAGCCCCAGCATTTT.

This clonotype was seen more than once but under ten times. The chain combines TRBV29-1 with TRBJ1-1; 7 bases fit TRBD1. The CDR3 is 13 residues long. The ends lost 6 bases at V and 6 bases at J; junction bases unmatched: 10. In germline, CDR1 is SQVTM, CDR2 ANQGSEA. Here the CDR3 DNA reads TGCAGCGTGCATTCCGGGACAGCCTCTGAAGCTTTCTTT. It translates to CSVHSGTASEAFF.

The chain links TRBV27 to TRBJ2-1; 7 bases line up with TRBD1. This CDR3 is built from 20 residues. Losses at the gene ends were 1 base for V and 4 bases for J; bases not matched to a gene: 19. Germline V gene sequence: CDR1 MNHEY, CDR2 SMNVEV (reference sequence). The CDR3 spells CASSLFNPATGRGTYNEQFF. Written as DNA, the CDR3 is TGTGCCAGCAGTTTATTTAACCCCGCCACGGGCAGGGGGACATACAATGAGCAGTTCTTC.

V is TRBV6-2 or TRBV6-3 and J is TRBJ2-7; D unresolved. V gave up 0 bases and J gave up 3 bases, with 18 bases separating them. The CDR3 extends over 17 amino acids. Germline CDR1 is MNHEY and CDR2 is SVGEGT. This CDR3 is CASSYSLQSGRSYEQYV. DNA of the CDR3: TGTGCCAGCAGTTACTCGTTACAGTCGGGCAGAAGCTACGAGCAGTACGTC.